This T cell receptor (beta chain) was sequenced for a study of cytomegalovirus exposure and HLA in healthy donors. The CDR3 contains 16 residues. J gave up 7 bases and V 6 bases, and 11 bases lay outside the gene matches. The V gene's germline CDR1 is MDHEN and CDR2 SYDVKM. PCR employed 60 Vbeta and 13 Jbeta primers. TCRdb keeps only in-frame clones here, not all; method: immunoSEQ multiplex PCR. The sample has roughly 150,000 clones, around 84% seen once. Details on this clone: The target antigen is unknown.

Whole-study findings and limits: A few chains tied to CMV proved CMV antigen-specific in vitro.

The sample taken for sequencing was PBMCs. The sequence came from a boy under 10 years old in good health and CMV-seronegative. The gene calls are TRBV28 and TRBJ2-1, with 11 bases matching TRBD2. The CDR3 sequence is CASSKAVLAGGNEQFF. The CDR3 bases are TGTGCCAGCAGCAAAGCCGTCCTAGCGGGAGGTAATGAGCAGTTCTTC.